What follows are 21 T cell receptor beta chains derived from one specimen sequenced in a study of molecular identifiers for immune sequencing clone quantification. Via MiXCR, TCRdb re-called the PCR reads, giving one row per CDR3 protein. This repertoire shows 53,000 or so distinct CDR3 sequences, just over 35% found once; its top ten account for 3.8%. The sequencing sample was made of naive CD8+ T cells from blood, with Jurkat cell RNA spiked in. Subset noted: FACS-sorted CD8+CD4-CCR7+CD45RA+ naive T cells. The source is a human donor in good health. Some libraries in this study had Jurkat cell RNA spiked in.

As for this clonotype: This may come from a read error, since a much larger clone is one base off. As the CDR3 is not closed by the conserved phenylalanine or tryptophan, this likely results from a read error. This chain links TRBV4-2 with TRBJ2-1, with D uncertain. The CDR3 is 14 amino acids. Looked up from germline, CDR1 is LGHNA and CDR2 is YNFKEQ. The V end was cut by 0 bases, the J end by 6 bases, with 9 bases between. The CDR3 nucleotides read TGTGCCAGCAGCCAAGATCCCCAGCCCAATGAGCAGTTCCTC. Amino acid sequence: CASSQDPQPNEQFL.

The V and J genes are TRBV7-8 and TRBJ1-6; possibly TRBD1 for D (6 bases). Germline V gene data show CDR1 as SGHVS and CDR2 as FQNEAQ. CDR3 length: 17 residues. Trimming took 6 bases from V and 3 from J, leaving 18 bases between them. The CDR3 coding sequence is TGTGCCAGCAGTTTCCACCGGGACACAGACTATAATTCACCCCTCCACTTT. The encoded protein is CASSFHRDTDYNSPLHF.

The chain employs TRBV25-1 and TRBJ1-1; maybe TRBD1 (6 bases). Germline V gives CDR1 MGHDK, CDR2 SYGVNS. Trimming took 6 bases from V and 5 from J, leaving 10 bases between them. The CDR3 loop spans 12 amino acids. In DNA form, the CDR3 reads TGTGCCAGCAGGGGAGGGGGGACTGAAGCTTTCTTT. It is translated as CASRGGGTEAFF.

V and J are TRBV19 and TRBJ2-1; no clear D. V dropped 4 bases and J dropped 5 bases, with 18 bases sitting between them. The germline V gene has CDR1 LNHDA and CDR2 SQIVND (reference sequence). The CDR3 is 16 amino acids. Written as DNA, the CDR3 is TGTGCCAGTAGTAACCCACTAAAACACGCCGACAATGAGCAGTTCTTC. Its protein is CASSNPLKHADNEQFF.

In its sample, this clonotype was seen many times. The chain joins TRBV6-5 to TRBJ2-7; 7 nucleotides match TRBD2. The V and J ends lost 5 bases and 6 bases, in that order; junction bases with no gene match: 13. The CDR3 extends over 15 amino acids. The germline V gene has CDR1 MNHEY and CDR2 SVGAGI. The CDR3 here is CASSPQETTGGEQYF. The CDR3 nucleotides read TGTGCCAGCAGTCCCCAGGAGACAACGGGGGGCGAGCAGTACTTC.

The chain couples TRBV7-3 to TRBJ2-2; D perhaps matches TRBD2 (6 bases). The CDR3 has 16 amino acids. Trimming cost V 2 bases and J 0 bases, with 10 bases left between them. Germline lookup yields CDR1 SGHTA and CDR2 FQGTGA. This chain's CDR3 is CASSLLGGTNTGELFF. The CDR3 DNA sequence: TGTGCCAGCAGCTTATTGGGGGGAACGAACACCGGGGAGCTGTTTTTT.

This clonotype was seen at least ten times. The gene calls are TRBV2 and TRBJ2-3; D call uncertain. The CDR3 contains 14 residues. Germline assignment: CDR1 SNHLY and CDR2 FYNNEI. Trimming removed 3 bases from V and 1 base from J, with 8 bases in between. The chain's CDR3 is CASSELVGTDTQYF. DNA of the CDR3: TGTGCCAGCAGTGAGCTCGTTGGCACAGATACGCAGTATTTT.

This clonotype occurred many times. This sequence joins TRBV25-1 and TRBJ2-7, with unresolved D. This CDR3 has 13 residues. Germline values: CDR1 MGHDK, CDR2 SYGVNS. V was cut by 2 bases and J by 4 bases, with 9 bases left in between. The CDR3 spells CASSERVTYEQYF. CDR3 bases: TGTGCCAGCAGTGAACGGGTTACTTACGAGCAGTACTTC.

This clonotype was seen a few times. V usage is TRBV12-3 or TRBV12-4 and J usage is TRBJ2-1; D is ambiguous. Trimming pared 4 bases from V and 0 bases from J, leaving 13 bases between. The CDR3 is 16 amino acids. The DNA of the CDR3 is TGTGCCAGCAGTTGGCTGAGCCCCTACTCCTACAATGAGCAGTTCTTC. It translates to CASSWLSPYSYNEQFF.

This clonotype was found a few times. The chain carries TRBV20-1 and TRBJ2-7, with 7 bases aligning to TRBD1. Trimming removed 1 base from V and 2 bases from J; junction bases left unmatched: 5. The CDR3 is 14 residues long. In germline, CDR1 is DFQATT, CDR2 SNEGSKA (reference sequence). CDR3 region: CSARGRQGPYEQYF. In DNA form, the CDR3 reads TGCAGTGCTAGAGGCAGACAGGGTCCCTACGAGCAGTACTTC.

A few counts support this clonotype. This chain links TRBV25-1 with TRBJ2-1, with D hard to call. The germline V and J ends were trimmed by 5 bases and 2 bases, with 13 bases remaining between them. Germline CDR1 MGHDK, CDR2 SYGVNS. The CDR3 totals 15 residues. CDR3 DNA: TGTGCCAGCAGTCGTACCCGAATAGCCTACAATGAGCAGTTCTTC. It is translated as CASSRTRIAYNEQFF.

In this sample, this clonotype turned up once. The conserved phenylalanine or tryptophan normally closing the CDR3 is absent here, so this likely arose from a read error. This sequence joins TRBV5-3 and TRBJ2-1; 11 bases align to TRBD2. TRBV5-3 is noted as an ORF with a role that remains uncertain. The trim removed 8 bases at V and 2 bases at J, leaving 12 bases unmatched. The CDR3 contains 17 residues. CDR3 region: CASSLGGLAGPYNEQFC. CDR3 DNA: TGTGCCAGCAGCCTTGGCGGACTAGCGGGTCCCTACAATGAGCAGTTCTGC.

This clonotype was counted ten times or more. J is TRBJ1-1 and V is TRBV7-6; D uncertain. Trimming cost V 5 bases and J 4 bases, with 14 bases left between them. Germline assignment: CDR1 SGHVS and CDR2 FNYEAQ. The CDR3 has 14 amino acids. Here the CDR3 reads CASSQVLVGTEAFF. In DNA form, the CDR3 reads TGTGCCAGCAGCCAAGTCCTGGTGGGCACTGAAGCTTTCTTT.

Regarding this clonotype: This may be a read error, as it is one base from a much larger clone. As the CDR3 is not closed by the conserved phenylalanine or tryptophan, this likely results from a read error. The CDR3 sequence: CSARDISKNEQFI. As DNA, the CDR3 is TGCAGCGCAAGAGATATTAGCAAGAATGAGCAGTTCATC. The chain combines TRBV29-1 with TRBJ2-1; D unresolved. Trimming stripped 7 bases from V and 7 bases from J, with 17 bases between. There are 13 residues in the CDR3. Germline V gene data show CDR1 as SQVTM and CDR2 as ANQGSEA.

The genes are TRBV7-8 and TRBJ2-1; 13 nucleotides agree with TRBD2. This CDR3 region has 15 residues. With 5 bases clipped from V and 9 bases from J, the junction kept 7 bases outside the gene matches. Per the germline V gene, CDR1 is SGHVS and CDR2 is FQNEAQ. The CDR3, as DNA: TGTGCCAGCAGCAACGGACTAGCGGGAGTGGGTGAGCAGTTCTTC. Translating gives CASSNGLAGVGEQFF. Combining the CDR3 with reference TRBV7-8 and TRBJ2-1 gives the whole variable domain GAGVSQSPRYKVAKRGQDVALRCDPISGHVSLFWYQQALGQGPEFLTYFQNEAQLDKSGLPSDRFFAERPEGSVSTLKIQRTQQEDSAVYLCASSNGLAGVGEQFFGPGTRLTVL.

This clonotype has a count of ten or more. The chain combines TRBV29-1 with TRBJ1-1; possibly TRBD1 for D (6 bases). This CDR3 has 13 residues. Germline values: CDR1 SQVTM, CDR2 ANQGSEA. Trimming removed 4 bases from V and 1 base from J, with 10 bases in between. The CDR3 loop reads CSVGRGANTEAFF. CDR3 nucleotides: TGCAGCGTTGGAAGGGGGGCGAACACTGAAGCTTTCTTT.

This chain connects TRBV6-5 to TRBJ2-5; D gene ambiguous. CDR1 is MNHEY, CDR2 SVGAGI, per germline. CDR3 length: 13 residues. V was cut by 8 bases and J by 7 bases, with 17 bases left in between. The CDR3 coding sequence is TGTGCCAGCGCTGGAGCCCTCCTACGGACCCAGTACTTC. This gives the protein CASAGALLRTQYF.

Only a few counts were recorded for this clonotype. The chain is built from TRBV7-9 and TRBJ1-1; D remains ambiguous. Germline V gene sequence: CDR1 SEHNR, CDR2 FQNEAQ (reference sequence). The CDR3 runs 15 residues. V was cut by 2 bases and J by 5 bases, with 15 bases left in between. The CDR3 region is CASSLIVSSRTEAFF. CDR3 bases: TGTGCCAGCAGCTTAATAGTATCAAGTCGGACTGAAGCTTTCTTT.

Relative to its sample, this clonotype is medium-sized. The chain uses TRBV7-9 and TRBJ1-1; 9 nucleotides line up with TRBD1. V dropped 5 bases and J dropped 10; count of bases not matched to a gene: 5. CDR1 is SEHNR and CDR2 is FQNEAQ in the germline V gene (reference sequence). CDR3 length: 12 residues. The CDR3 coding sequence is TGTGCCAGCAGCCTACAGGGGGCCCCAGCTTTCTTT. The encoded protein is CASSLQGAPAFF.

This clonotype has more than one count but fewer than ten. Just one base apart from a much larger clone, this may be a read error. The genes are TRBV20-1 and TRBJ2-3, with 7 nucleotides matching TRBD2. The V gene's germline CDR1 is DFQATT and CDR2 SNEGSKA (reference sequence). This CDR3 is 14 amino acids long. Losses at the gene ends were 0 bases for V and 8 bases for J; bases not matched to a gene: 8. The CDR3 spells CSARDFAGVGTQYF. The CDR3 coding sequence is TGCAGTGCTAGAGATTTCGCGGGAGTAGGTACGCAGTATTTT.

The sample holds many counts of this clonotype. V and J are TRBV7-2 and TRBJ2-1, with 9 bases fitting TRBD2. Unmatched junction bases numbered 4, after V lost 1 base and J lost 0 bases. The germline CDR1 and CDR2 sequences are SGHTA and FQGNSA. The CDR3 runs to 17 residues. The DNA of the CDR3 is TGTGCCAGCAGCTTAGTTGCGGGAGGGTACTCCTACAATGAGCAGTTCTTC. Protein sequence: CASSLVAGGYSYNEQFF.